Here is one T cell receptor (beta chain) with its context. The antigen is not known. The germline gives CDR1 MNHEY, CDR2 SMNVEV (reference sequence). The CDR3 is 15 residues long. Trimming took 0 bases from V and 2 from J; bases not matched to a gene: 3. This sample stems from a study of cytomegalovirus exposure and HLA in healthy donors. Study-level background: Researchers found that 81% of under 450 genotyped donors fell within the Caucasian-associated ancestry cluster.

The PCR had 60 Vbeta and 13 Jbeta primers. Data came from immunoSEQ multiplex PCR; TCRdb stores just in-frame clones and leaves some out. The table records 100,000 to 150,000 clones, around 83% of them present only once. Study-level results: Some V segments (TRBV6-2 and TRBV6-3 among them) were excluded as indistinguishable. Analysis was carried out at a later point, and it linked a missense DCLRE1C variant to TCR beta V- and J-gene trimming. Overall, about 160 TCR beta chains were annotated as cytomegalovirus-associated.

The sequence was obtained from a girl aged 2 to 9 in good health and CMV-seronegative. The gene calls are TRBV27 and TRBJ1-2, with 7 bases matching TRBD1. Sample: PBMCs. CDR3 sequence: CASSLSARGNYGYTF. DNA of the CDR3: TGTGCCAGCAGTTTATCGGCCAGGGGGAACTATGGCTACACCTTC.